These 27 T cell receptor beta chains came from one sample sequenced in a study of neurological immune-mediated disorders. MiXCR, applied by TCRdb to the 5' RACE reads, yields one record per CDR3 protein. The sample shows approximately 100,000 distinct CDR3 sequences, around 3.3% of them seen only once. Sample: PBMCs. Receptors originate from a woman aged 18-29 years with multiple sclerosis.

This clonotype was observed at least ten times. The chain joins TRBV5-4 to TRBJ2-7; the match to TRBD2 covers 8 bases. V dropped 3 bases and J dropped 0; count of bases not matched to a gene: 8. This CDR3 comprises 16 residues. CDR1 and CDR2 from the germline V gene are SGHNT and YYREEE (reference sequence). The CDR3 coding sequence is TGTGCCAGCAGCTCACCAAGCGGGGGTTACTCCTACGAGCAGTACTTC. Amino acid sequence: CASSSPSGGYSYEQYF. The variable domain in full, with the rest retrieved from reference TRBV5-4 and TRBJ2-7, is ETGVTQSPTHLIKTRGQQVTLRCSSQSGHNTVSWYQQALGQGPQFIFQYYREEENGRGNFPPRFSGLQFPNYSSELNVNALELDDSALYLCASSSPSGGYSYEQYFGPGTRLTVT.

This clonotype showed up many times. The chain combines TRBV2 with TRBJ1-1; tentatively, D is TRBD1 (6 bases). This CDR3 comprises 15 residues. The germline V gene encodes CDR1 SNHLY and CDR2 FYNNEI. Deletions cut 6 bases from V and 7 bases from J, with 21 bases between. The DNA for the CDR3 is TGTGCCAGCAGAGTAAACCCACAGGGATCTGGTGAAGCTTTCTTT. It translates to CASRVNPQGSGEAFF.

In this sample, this clonotype turned up many times. The chain links TRBV12-3 or TRBV12-4 to TRBJ1-6; D uncertain. Between the trimmed V and J ends, which lost 2 bases and 5 bases, there was a span of 7 bases. CDR3 length: 14 residues. CDR3 sequence (DNA): TGTGCCAGCAGTTTATTGGGAAATAATTCACCCCTCCACTTT. Its protein is CASSLLGNNSPLHF.

The gene calls are TRBV28 and TRBJ2-7, with D possibly matching TRBD2 (5 bases). Trimming stripped 6 bases from V and 2 bases from J, with 14 bases between. Germline V gives CDR1 MDHEN, CDR2 SYDVKM. This CDR3 spans 14 amino acids. CDR3 bases: TGTGCCAGCAGAAGCGGAACTTTAACCTACGAGCAGTACTTC. Translating it yields CASRSGTLTYEQYF.

In this sample, this clonotype turned up many times. V and J are TRBV20-1 and TRBJ1-1, with no clear D. Between the trimmed V and J ends, which lost 5 bases and 2 bases, there was a span of 12 bases. CDR3 length: 13 amino acids. Per germline, CDR1 DFQATT and CDR2 SNEGSKA (reference sequence). CDR3 in DNA: TGCAGTGCTGCTCGGACCGCAAACACTGAAGCTTTCTTT. Encoded protein: CSAARTANTEAFF.

The genes are TRBV4-3 and TRBJ2-7; D gene ambiguous. The V gene's germline CDR1 is LGHNA and CDR2 YSLEER. V lost 3 bases to trimming and J lost 4 bases, with 13 bases between them. The CDR3 runs 14 residues. DNA for the CDR3: TGCGCCAGCAGCCAGGGAACCCTAGAATACGAGCAGTACTTC. It codes for CASSQGTLEYEQYF.

This clonotype was recorded at least ten times. The chain carries TRBV6-6 and TRBJ1-1; D ambiguous. Trimming left V 0 bases short and J 6 bases short, with 14 bases between. CDR1 and CDR2 from the germline V gene are MNHNY and SVGAGI (reference sequence). The length of the CDR3 is 15 residues. For the CDR3, the DNA is TGTGCCAGCAGTTACTCCCACGGGCCTCCATCTGAAGCTTTCTTT. This codes for CASSYSHGPPSEAFF.

This clonotype was seen ten or more times. V gene TRBV5-1 combines with J gene TRBJ2-1; D unresolved. There are 16 residues in the CDR3. The germline V gene has CDR1 SGHRS and CDR2 YFSETQ. V lost 1 base and J lost 0, with 11 bases in between. CDR3 nucleotides: TGCGCCAGCAGCTTGCCAGCCACGAGCTCCTACAATGAGCAGTTCTTC. Translated, it gives CASSLPATSSYNEQFF.

This clonotype has ten or more counts. The chain is built from TRBV20-1 and TRBJ1-4; no reliable D call. Trimming removed 0 bases at V and 6 bases at J, with 11 bases between. The CDR3 has 14 residues. Germline V gene sequence: CDR1 DFQATT, CDR2 SNEGSKA (reference sequence). CDR3 DNA sequence: TGCAGTGCTAGAGATCCGGGAGCGGATGAAAAACTGTTTTTT. Encoded protein: CSARDPGADEKLFF.

This clonotype was detected many times. V usage is TRBV5-1 and J usage is TRBJ2-5; D ambiguous. Germline V gives CDR1 SGHRS, CDR2 YFSETQ. With 2 bases removed from V and 4 bases from J, the gap between germline ends came to 12 bases. This CDR3 comprises 14 residues. The DNA of the CDR3 is TGCGCCAGCAGCTTAAGTGGCACTATAGAGACCCAGTACTTC. Translated: CASSLSGTIETQYF.

This clonotype was counted at least ten times. This sequence joins TRBV28 and TRBJ1-5, with TRBD1 as a possible D gene (5 bases). The germline V gene encodes CDR1 MDHEN and CDR2 SYDVKM. This CDR3 has 15 residues. Between the trimmed V and J ends, which lost 6 bases and 6 bases, there was a span of 18 bases. Here the CDR3 reads CASSPGQGGPQPQHF. The CDR3 DNA is TGTGCCAGCAGCCCCGGGCAGGGCGGCCCTCAGCCCCAGCATTTT.

Note on this clonotype: Since a much larger clone is just one base distant, this may be a read error. The chain uses TRBV30 and TRBJ2-7, with D perhaps matching TRBD2 (5 bases). The CDR3 runs to 12 residues. Germline lookup yields CDR1 GTSNPN and CDR2 SVGIG (reference sequence). The CDR3 reads CVWRGNGHEQYF. The CDR3 DNA follows: TGTGTCTGGAGAGGGAACGGGCATGAGCAGTACTTC.

This clonotype was observed many times. The chain links TRBV3-1 to TRBJ2-3; D is uncertain. The CDR3 consists of 14 residues. Per germline, CDR1 LGHDT and CDR2 YNNKEL (reference sequence). The V end lost 3 bases, the J end lost 4 bases, and 11 bases lay between the germline ends. CDR3 nucleotides: TGTGCCAGCAGCCAGGCCCCCCCACCAGATACGCAGTATTTT. This gives the protein CASSQAPPPDTQYF.

Ten or more counts support this clonotype. The chain employs TRBV29-1 and TRBJ2-7; 8 nucleotides agree with TRBD1. The trim removed 5 bases at V and 1 base at J, leaving 7 bases unmatched. Germline values: CDR1 SQVTM, CDR2 ANQGSEA. This CDR3 region has 14 residues. CDR3 in amino acids: CSVKTGGSSYEQYF. The CDR3 region has the DNA TGCAGCGTTAAAACAGGGGGTTCGTCCTACGAGCAGTACTTC.

This clonotype was seen ten or more times. The genes are TRBV29-1 and TRBJ1-1; D call uncertain. The CDR3 covers 11 residues. From germline, CDR1 is SQVTM and CDR2 ANQGSEA. Trimming cost V 3 bases and J 6 bases, with 8 bases left between them. The CDR3 DNA sequence: TGCAGCGTTGAGGGGTCCTCTGAAGCTTTCTTT. It is translated as CSVEGSSEAFF.

This clonotype has ten or more counts. The chain has TRBV7-9 and TRBJ2-1; D not resolved. Germline CDR1 SEHNR, CDR2 FQNEAQ (reference sequence). Between the trimmed V and J ends, which lost 5 bases and 5 bases, there was a span of 4 bases. CDR3 length: 11 residues. CDR3 sequence (DNA): TGTGCCAGCAGCCGGGACAATGAGCAGTTCTTC. Amino acid sequence: CASSRDNEQFF. Based on the CDR3 plus reference TRBV7-9 and TRBJ2-1, the full variable domain is DTGVSQNPRHKITKRGQNVTFRCDPISEHNRLYWYRQTLGQGPEFLTYFQNEAQLEKSRLLSDRFSAERPKGSFSTLEIQRTEQGDSAMYLCASSRDNEQFFGPGTRLTVL.

This clonotype was found many times. The conserved phenylalanine or tryptophan is not found at the CDR3 terminus, so this likely reflects a read error. The limits of the CDR3 on the DNA are not certain, so only TCRdb's listed CDR3 is given. The V and J genes are TRBV4-2 and TRBJ2-6; the table's TRBD1 call for D was not verified on the DNA. The germline CDR1 and CDR2 sequences are LGHNA and YNFKEQ. The CDR3 is 12 amino acids long, termini counted. The CDR3 loop reads CASSPTLDRRMV.

This clonotype was seen repeatedly, ten times or more. The chain links TRBV12-3 or TRBV12-4 to TRBJ2-7; TRBD1 or TRBD2 may be the D gene (6 bases each). This CDR3 has 13 amino acids. The V end was cut by 7 bases, the J end by 5 bases, with 15 bases between. The CDR3 is CASTLGGRNEQYF. The CDR3 DNA reads TGTGCCAGCACCCTGGGGGGCAGGAACGAGCAGTACTTC.

At least ten counts were recorded for this clonotype. This chain connects TRBV11-2 to TRBJ2-7; TRBD1 matches at 7 bases. CDR1 is SGHAT and CDR2 is FQNNGV in the germline V gene. The CDR3 has 16 amino acids. V dropped 5 bases and J dropped 2; count of bases not matched to a gene: 12. CDR3 in amino acids: CASSPRLTGTAYEQYF. The CDR3 bases are TGTGCCAGCAGCCCTCGACTCACCGGGACAGCCTACGAGCAGTACTTC.

This clonotype appeared many times. The chain recombines TRBV14 with TRBJ2-5, with D perhaps matching TRBD1 (5 bases). This CDR3 has 12 residues. The V end was cut by 6 bases, the J end by 5 bases, with 10 bases between. Looked up from germline, CDR1 is SGHDN and CDR2 is FVKESK. CDR3 protein: CASSGARETQYF. CDR3 DNA: TGTGCCAGCAGTGGGGCCCGGGAGACCCAGTACTTC.

This clonotype was observed at least ten times. This chain links TRBV9 with TRBJ2-1; 8 bases agree with TRBD2. The CDR3 has 18 amino acids. The junction had 16 bases not matched to a gene; V was cut back by 3 bases and J by 5 bases. Germline CDR1 is SGDLS and CDR2 is YYNGEE. As DNA, the CDR3 is TGTGCCAGCAGCGGAGGGGCCGGAGCGGGAGCCGAAAACAATGAGCAGTTCTTC. This translates into CASSGGAGAGAENNEQFF.

This chain connects TRBV5-1 to TRBJ2-1; no definite D call. The CDR3 totals 13 residues. The V end lost 5 bases, the J end lost 6 bases, and 12 bases lay between the germline ends. Germline values: CDR1 SGHRS, CDR2 YFSETQ. CDR3 protein: CASSPPRANEQFF. The CDR3 bases are TGCGCCAGCAGTCCACCTCGGGCCAATGAGCAGTTCTTC. Using reference TRBV5-1 and TRBJ2-1 for the parts outside the CDR3, the full variable domain is KAGVTQTPRYLIKTRGQQVTLSCSPISGHRSVSWYQQTPGQGLQFLFEYFSETQRNKGNFPGRFSGRQFSNSRSEMNVSTLELGDSALYLCASSPPRANEQFFGPGTRLTVL.

The chain has TRBV7-9 and TRBJ2-1; the D is unclear. Germline V lookup: CDR1 SEHNR, CDR2 FQNEAQ (reference sequence). Trimming left V 8 bases short and J 8 bases short, with 16 bases between. This CDR3 has 13 amino acids. The CDR3 nucleotides are TGTGCCAGCGGTAAAGCCCTTTGGGATGAGCAGTTCTTC. Amino acid sequence: CASGKALWDEQFF.

This clonotype was counted ten times or more. The gene calls are TRBV5-1 and TRBJ1-2; 9 nucleotides line up with TRBD1. After removal of 4 bases from V and 5 bases from J, the junction contained 3 bases not matched to a gene. Per germline, CDR1 SGHRS and CDR2 YFSETQ. The CDR3 contains 13 residues. CDR3 in amino acids: CASSPGQGYGYTF. CDR3 DNA sequence: TGCGCCAGCAGCCCGGGACAGGGATATGGCTACACCTTC.

The rearrangement joins TRBV7-9 to TRBJ2-7; TRBD1 might be the D (6 bases). The V end lost 4 bases, the J end lost 3 bases, and 10 bases lay between the germline ends. The germline CDR1 and CDR2 sequences are SEHNR and FQNEAQ (reference sequence). The CDR3 is 13 residues long. CDR3 nucleotide sequence: TGTGCCAGCAGCTCTGGACAGATCTACGAGCAGTACTTC. Amino acid sequence: CASSSGQIYEQYF.

This clonotype was picked up many times. This chain uses TRBV7-2 with TRBJ1-5, with D maybe TRBD1 (5 bases). CDR3 length equals 15 residues. Trimming removed 0 bases at V and 4 bases at J, with 10 bases between. Per the germline V gene, CDR1 is SGHTA and CDR2 is FQGNSA. CDR3 bases: TGTGCCAGCAGCTTAGCGCAGGGCGGGAATCAGCCCCAGCATTTT. The encoded protein is CASSLAQGGNQPQHF.

In this sample, this clonotype turned up a few times. The chain carries TRBV5-1 and TRBJ2-1; D is ambiguous. CDR3 length: 15 residues. Germline-derived CDR1 and CDR2 are SGHRS and YFSETQ. The V gene lost 8 bases and the J gene lost 1 base, with 16 bases spanning the gap. CDR3: CASHDLLESYNEQFF. The CDR3 DNA follows: TGCGCCAGTCACGATCTACTTGAGTCCTACAATGAGCAGTTCTTC.